This TCR beta chain emerged from a study of blood T cell repertoires in COVID-19. Overall study context: PBMCs, B-cell-depleted T cells, or T cells provided the cDNA or gDNA that made up the material.

Original processing methods: Researchers report that nucleated cell counts were estimated from reference gene primer amplification. TCRdb's copy holds only in-frame clones and misses some; the assay was immunoSEQ multiplex PCR. From that table come the V and J calls and clone size; the DNA was used to work out D and trimming. The table shows fewer than 200,000 clones, with 88% occurring only once. Germline CDR1 LGHNA, CDR2 YNFKEQ. V lost 5 bases, J lost 7 bases, and 8 bases stayed unmatched. The CDR3 is 15 residues long. The TCR comes from a man in his forties or fifties with active or convalescent COVID-19. Sequencing input: peripheral blood. This chain uses TRBV4-2 with TRBJ2-2; 9 bases fit TRBD2. As DNA, the CDR3 is TGTGCCAGCAGCAGTCATAGCGGGAGTAACGGGGAGCTGTTTTTT. Its translation is CASSSHSGSNGELFF.